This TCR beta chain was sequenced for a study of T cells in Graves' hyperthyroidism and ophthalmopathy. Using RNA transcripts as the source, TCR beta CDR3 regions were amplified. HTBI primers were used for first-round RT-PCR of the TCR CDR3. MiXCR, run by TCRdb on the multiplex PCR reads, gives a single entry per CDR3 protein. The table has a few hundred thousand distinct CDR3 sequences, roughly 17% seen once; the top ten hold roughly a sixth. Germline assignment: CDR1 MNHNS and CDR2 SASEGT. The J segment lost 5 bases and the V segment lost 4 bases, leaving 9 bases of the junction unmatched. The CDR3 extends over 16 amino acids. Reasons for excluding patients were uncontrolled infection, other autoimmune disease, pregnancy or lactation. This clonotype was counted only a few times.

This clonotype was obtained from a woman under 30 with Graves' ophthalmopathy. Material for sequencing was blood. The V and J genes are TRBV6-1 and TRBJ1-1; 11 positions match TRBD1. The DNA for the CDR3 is TGTGCCAGCAGTGCAGGGACAGGGGGGGAAAGGACTGAAGCTTTCTTT. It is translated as CASSAGTGGERTEAFF.